This is a list of T cell receptor beta chains from one sample in a study of T cell changes during pregnancy in multiple sclerosis. Clones were read by immunoSEQ multiplex PCR, and TCRdb kept only the in-frame ones, dropping some. The sample has approximately 64,000 clones, less than 95% seen once. The specimen comprised peripheral blood, sampled in the second trimester of pregnancy. Receptors originate from a female donor in good health, enrolled as a control in a pregnancy study. The CDR3 runs from the conserved cysteine through the conserved F or W. D genes are given only for firm matches. Clone size is not always given. Where it is, it says once, few, many or a class for expanded clones.

V	D	size	J	CDR3	DNA
TRBV6-1	-	once	TRBJ2-1	CASSAEGVYNEQFF	TGTGCCAGCAGTGCCGAGGGGGTTTACAATGAGCAGTTCTTC
TRBV6-1	-	once	TRBJ1-3	CASSPQGHSGNTIYF	TGTGCCAGCAGCCCTCAGGGCCACTCTGGAAACACCATATATTTT
TRBV11-2	-	-	TRBJ2-3	CASSSNRGTSTDTQYF	TGTGCCAGCAGCTCCAACCGGGGAACTAGCACAGATACGCAGTATTTT
TRBV2	TRBD2	-	TRBJ2-4	CASSGERAGGSWF	TGTGCCAGCAGTGGGGAGAGAGCGGGGGGGTCCTGGTTC
TRBV19	TRBD1	-	TRBJ2-1	CASSIADRGRGEQFF	TGTGCCAGTAGTATCGCGGACAGGGGTCGCGGTGAGCAGTTCTTC
TRBV28	-	once	TRBJ1-4	CASTAPWYRTNEKLFF	TGTGCCAGCACCGCTCCATGGTATCGGACTAATGAAAAACTGTTTTTT
TRBV18	TRBD1	-	TRBJ2-7	CASSLGRTGLTGEQYF	TGTGCCAGCTCCCTTGGGCGGACAGGCTTAACGGGCGAGCAGTACTTC
TRBV20-1	-	-	TRBJ1-1	CSAGPQGEAFF	TGCAGTGCTGGCCCCCAGGGCGAAGCTTTCTTT
TRBV7-9	TRBD1	-	TRBJ1-4	CASSTGQRDEKLFF	TGTGCCAGCAGCACGGGACAGAGGGATGAAAAACTGTTTTTT
TRBV29-1	-	-	TRBJ2-1	CSVDPGFKDEQFF	TGCAGCGTTGATCCGGGGTTCAAGGATGAGCAGTTCTTC
TRBV30	-	few	TRBJ1-1	CAWIPNRLNTEAFF	TGTGCCTGGATCCCCAACAGGTTGAACACTGAAGCTTTCTTT
TRBV16	-	-	TRBJ1-3	CASSKRSSGNTIYF	TGTGCCAGCAGTAAGAGGTCCTCTGGAAACACCATATATTTT
TRBV19	-	-	TRBJ2-1	CASSIVDRLGAGNEQFF	TGTGCCAGTAGTATAGTGGATCGGTTGGGGGCCGGCAATGAGCAGTTCTTC
TRBV6-5	-	-	TRBJ2-2	CASQRGGANTGELFF	TGTGCCAGTCAGAGAGGGGGAGCGAACACCGGGGAGCTGTTTTTT
TRBV27	TRBD2	-	TRBJ2-7	CASRRLAGEFYEQYF	TGTGCCAGCAGAAGACTAGCGGGAGAGTTCTACGAGCAGTACTTC
TRBV5-1	-	-	TRBJ1-1	CASSLDYRENTEAFF	TGCGCCAGCAGCTTGGATTATCGGGAGAACACTGAAGCTTTCTTT
TRBV6-5	-	-	TRBJ2-5	CASSGPLGRETQYF	TGTGCCAGCAGTGGGCCCCTCGGAAGGGAGACCCAGTACTTC
TRBV18	-	-	TRBJ1-1	CASSPNVPRNTEAFF	TGTGCCAGCTCACCAAATGTGCCTAGGAACACTGAAGCTTTCTTT
TRBV29-1	TRBD2	-	TRBJ2-5	CSVGLAGETQYF	TGCAGCGTTGGACTAGCGGGGGAGACCCAGTACTTC
TRBV5-1	-	-	TRBJ1-2	CASNRAGILNYGYTF	TGCGCCAGCAACAGGGCCGGTATTCTTAACTATGGCTACACCTTC
TRBV15	-	-	TRBJ1-4	CATSSAPPREKLFF	TGTGCCACCAGCAGTGCCCCTCCCAGAGAAAAACTGTTTTTT
TRBV15	-	once	TRBJ2-7	CATSSGARLDSAYEQYF	TGTGCCACCAGCAGCGGGGCCCGCCTGGACAGTGCGTACGAGCAGTACTTC
TRBV9	TRBD1	-	TRBJ1-6	CASSGRDREGSLHF	TGTGCCAGCAGCGGTCGGGACAGGGAAGGCAGCCTCCACTTT
TRBV19	TRBD2	-	TRBJ2-1	CASSPLLAGKYNEQFF	TGTGCCAGTAGTCCCTTGCTAGCGGGGAAATACAATGAGCAGTTCTTC
TRBV6-4	TRBD1	-	TRBJ2-2	CASSDFPGGGTGELFF	TGTGCCAGCAGTGACTTTCCAGGGGGCGGCACCGGGGAGCTGTTTTTT
TRBV2	-	-	TRBJ1-1	CASSEYQRGGHTEAFF	TGTGCCAGCAGCGAATACCAACGGGGGGGCCATACTGAAGCTTTCTTT